The source of this T cell receptor (beta chain) is a study of blood T cell repertoires in COVID-19. Study in general: Samples came from the United States, Italy and Spain, spanning acute and convalescent COVID-19. Sources were T cells, B-cell-depleted T cells, or PBMCs; the material itself was cDNA or gDNA.

The ends were cut back, 2 bases at V and 7 bases at J, with 12 bases in the middle. CDR1 SEHNR and CDR2 FQNEAQ come from the germline V gene (reference sequence). The CDR3 has 15 amino acids. In the source study's methods: How many nucleated cells were present was estimated from reference gene primer amplification. Sequencing was performed with immunoSEQ multiplex PCR; in TCRdb, only in-frame clones are kept and a portion is missing. V and J calls and clone size are as listed in that table; D and trimming were resolved from the DNA. The table records 140,000 to 150,000 clones, roughly nine tenths of them present only once.

The TCR was taken from a human donor with COVID-19, enrolled during active disease. The donor label of this sample is uncertain. The material sequenced was peripheral blood. The V and J genes are TRBV7-9 and TRBJ1-6; possibly TRBD1 for D (5 bases). The CDR3 bases are TGTGCCAGCAGCTTACTAGGCCAGGGCAATTCACCCCTCCACTTT. This translates into CASSLLGQGNSPLHF.